The 14 T cell receptor beta chains listed next were all sequenced from one sample in a study of blood T cell repertoires in COVID-19. Clones were read by immunoSEQ multiplex PCR, and TCRdb kept only the in-frame ones, dropping some. This table has about 250,000 clones, under 90% appearing once. Input material: peripheral blood. These TCRs come from a middle-aged woman who had recovered from COVID-19.

This chain joins TRBV27 and TRBJ2-7; 11 bases line up with TRBD2. This CDR3 has 15 amino acids. J gave up 4 bases and V 5 bases, and 7 bases lay outside the gene matches. CDR1 is MNHEY and CDR2 is SMNVEV in the germline V gene (reference sequence). The CDR3 loop is CASSPLGLADYEQYF. The CDR3 DNA sequence: TGTGCCAGCAGTCCGCTGGGACTAGCGGATTACGAGCAGTACTTC.

V and J are TRBV5-6 and TRBJ1-2; 10 bases align to TRBD1. CDR3 length: 14 residues. Germline CDR1 SGHDT, CDR2 YYEEEE. V shed 4 bases and J 6 bases; nucleotides not matched to a gene: 6. The DNA of the CDR3 is TGTGCCAGCAGCCCGTGGGACAGGGGTCATGGCTACACCTTC. Its protein is CASSPWDRGHGYTF.

The chain couples TRBV19 to TRBJ2-1; 10 bases match TRBD2. The CDR3 loop spans 16 amino acids. The V gene end was trimmed by 1 base and the J gene end by 2 bases; junction bases not matched to a gene: 2. CDR1 LNHDA and CDR2 SQIVND come from the germline V gene (reference sequence). The CDR3 region is CASSIGSGRAYNEQFF. The DNA of the CDR3 is TGTGCCAGTAGTATAGGAAGCGGGAGGGCCTACAATGAGCAGTTCTTC.

The chain combines TRBV5-4 with TRBJ2-7; D uncertain. V was trimmed by 3 bases and J by 5 bases, leaving 15 bases between them. The CDR3 runs 14 residues. Germline V gene sequence: CDR1 SGHNT, CDR2 YYREEE (reference sequence). In DNA, the CDR3 is TGTGCCAGCAGCTCCCCCCCTGAGGCAAACGAGCAGTACTTC. Its translation is CASSSPPEANEQYF.

The chain combines TRBV29-1 with TRBJ1-2; 7 positions match TRBD1. This CDR3 is 14 amino acids long. CDR1 is SQVTM and CDR2 is ANQGSEA in the germline V gene. Trimming took 0 bases from V and 2 from J; bases not matched to a gene: 3. The CDR3 reads CSVEDGQANYGYTF. DNA of the CDR3: TGCAGCGTTGAAGATGGACAGGCGAACTATGGCTACACCTTC.

This rearrangement joins TRBV6-4 to TRBJ2-7; 8 nucleotides align to TRBD1. V lost 10 bases, J lost 3 bases, and 8 bases stayed unmatched. The CDR3 is made up of 13 amino acids. The V gene's germline CDR1 is MRHNA and CDR2 SNTAGT. Here the CDR3 reads CAIRTGPIYEQYF. DNA for the CDR3: TGTGCCATCAGGACAGGGCCCATCTACGAGCAGTACTTC.

This chain links TRBV24-1 with TRBJ2-7, with 9 bases lining up with TRBD1. This CDR3 comprises 15 residues. V trimming: 4 bases; J trimming: 6 bases; junction bases outside the gene matches: 9. CDR1 is KGHDR, CDR2 SFDVKD, per germline. The CDR3 is CATSDPGTGSSEQYF. DNA for the CDR3: TGTGCCACCAGTGACCCCGGGACAGGGTCTTCCGAGCAGTACTTC.

This clone was picked up many times. The CDR3 here is CASSQGTSGGAPYEQYF. Here the CDR3 DNA reads TGTGCCAGCAGCCAAGGCACTAGCGGAGGGGCTCCCTACGAGCAGTACTTC. The chain uses TRBV14 and TRBJ2-7, with 8 positions matching TRBD2. CDR3 length: 17 amino acids. From germline, CDR1 is SGHDN and CDR2 FVKESK. The J segment lost 2 bases and the V segment lost 1 base, leaving 10 bases of the junction unmatched.

V gene TRBV5-6 combines with J gene TRBJ2-7; tentative D call: TRBD2 (6 bases). The CDR3 extends over 15 amino acids. Germline V lookup: CDR1 SGHDT, CDR2 YYEEEE. The V end was cut by 0 bases, the J end by 1 base, with 11 bases between. The CDR3: CASSLGAGRSYEQYF. DNA for the CDR3: TGTGCCAGCAGCTTGGGGGCGGGACGGTCCTACGAGCAGTACTTC.

The CDR3 sequence is CASSLRGQPSEAFF. The CDR3 region has the DNA TGTGCCAGCAGCTTAAGGGGACAGCCTAGTGAAGCTTTCTTT. This rearrangement joins TRBV7-3 to TRBJ1-1; the match to TRBD1 covers 7 bases. Germline V gene data show CDR1 as SGHTA and CDR2 as FQGTGA. The CDR3 is 14 residues long. J was trimmed by 7 bases and V by 1 base; bases with no gene match: 6.

This chain links TRBV5-1 with TRBJ2-3; D is possibly TRBD2 (6 bases). CDR3 length: 15 residues. V was shortened by 4 bases and J by 2 bases, with 14 bases between the two germline ends. Germline loops: CDR1 SGHRS, CDR2 YFSETQ. CDR3 DNA sequence: TGCGCCAGCAGCCCCAGGACTACAAACACAGATACGCAGTATTTT. This translates into CASSPRTTNTDTQYF. Full variable domain (remainder filled in from reference TRBV5-1 and TRBJ2-3): KAGVTQTPRYLIKTRGQQVTLSCSPISGHRSVSWYQQTPGQGLQFLFEYFSETQRNKGNFPGRFSGRQFSNSRSEMNVSTLELGDSALYLCASSPRTTNTDTQYFGPGTRLTVL.

The chain recombines TRBV13 with TRBJ2-2, with TRBD1 identical over 8 bases. The CDR3 covers 15 residues. V dropped 5 bases and J dropped 1; count of bases not matched to a gene: 3. Germline V CDR1 and CDR2: PRHDT, FYEKMQ (reference sequence). CDR3 DNA: TGTGCCAGCAGCCTCGGGACAGGGAACACCGGGGAGCTGTTTTTT. This gives the protein CASSLGTGNTGELFF.

The V call is TRBV3-1 (or the pseudogene TRBV3-2), the J call TRBJ2-7, with 13 bases matching TRBD2. This CDR3 is built from 14 residues. Unmatched junction bases numbered 4, after V lost 6 bases and J lost 5 bases. Germline V gene lookup returns CDR1 LGHDT and CDR2 YNNKEL (reference sequence). The DNA of the CDR3 is TGTGCCAGCAGTCTAGGACTAGCGGGGGACGAGCAGTACTTC. It yields the protein CASSLGLAGDEQYF.

This clone occurred once. V and J are TRBV29-1 and TRBJ2-7; 9 nucleotides align to TRBD2. Germline CDR1 reads SQVTM; CDR2 reads ANQGSEA. V dropped 7 bases and J dropped 0; count of bases not matched to a gene: 4. CDR3 length equals 13 residues. The DNA of the CDR3 is TGCAGCGATCGACTAGCGGCCTCCTACGAGCAGTACTTC. Residues: CSDRLAASYEQYF.